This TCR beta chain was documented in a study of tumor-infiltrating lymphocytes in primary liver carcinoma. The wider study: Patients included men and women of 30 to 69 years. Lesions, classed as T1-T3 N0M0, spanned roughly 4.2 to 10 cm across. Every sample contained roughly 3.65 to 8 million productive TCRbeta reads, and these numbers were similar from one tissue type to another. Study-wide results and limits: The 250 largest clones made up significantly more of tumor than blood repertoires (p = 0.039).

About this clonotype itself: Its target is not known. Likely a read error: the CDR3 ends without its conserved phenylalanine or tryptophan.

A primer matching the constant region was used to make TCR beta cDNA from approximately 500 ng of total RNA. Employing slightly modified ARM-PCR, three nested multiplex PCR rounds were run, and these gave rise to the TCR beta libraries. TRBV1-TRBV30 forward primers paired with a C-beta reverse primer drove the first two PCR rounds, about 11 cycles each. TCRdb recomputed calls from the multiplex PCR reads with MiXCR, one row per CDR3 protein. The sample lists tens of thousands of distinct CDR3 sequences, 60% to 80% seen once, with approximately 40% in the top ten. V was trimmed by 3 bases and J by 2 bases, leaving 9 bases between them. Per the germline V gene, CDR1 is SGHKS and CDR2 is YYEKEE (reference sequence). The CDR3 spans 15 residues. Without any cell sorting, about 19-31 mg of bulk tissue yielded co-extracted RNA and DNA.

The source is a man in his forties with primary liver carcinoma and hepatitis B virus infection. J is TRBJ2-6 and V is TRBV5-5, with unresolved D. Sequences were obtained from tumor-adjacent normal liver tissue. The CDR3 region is CASSWSVTGANVLTI. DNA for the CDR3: TGTGCCAGCAGCTGGTCAGTCACTGGGGCCAACGTCCTGACTATC.